The entry below gives a single T cell receptor beta chain sequence along with its context. The data are from a study of cytomegalovirus exposure and HLA in healthy donors. The study ran its PCR with 60 Vbeta and 13 Jbeta primers. The data were produced by immunoSEQ multiplex PCR, yet TCRdb's version contains in-frame clones alone and is incomplete. Of about 120,000 clones listed, approximately 76% are singletons. This CDR3 is 15 amino acids long. V was pared by 5 bases and J by 8 bases, with 21 bases between. Germline V gene lookup returns CDR1 MNHEY and CDR2 SVGAGI. This clonotype was sampled from a man aged 55-75 years in good health and CMV-seropositive. The rearrangement uses TRBV6-5 and TRBJ1-2, with D possibly TRBD1 on 6 matching bases. The sample taken for sequencing was PBMCs. The CDR3 here is CASSTTGNQRYGYTF. As DNA, the CDR3 is TGTGCCAGCAGTACAACAGGGAACCAACGCTACGGCTACACCTTC.